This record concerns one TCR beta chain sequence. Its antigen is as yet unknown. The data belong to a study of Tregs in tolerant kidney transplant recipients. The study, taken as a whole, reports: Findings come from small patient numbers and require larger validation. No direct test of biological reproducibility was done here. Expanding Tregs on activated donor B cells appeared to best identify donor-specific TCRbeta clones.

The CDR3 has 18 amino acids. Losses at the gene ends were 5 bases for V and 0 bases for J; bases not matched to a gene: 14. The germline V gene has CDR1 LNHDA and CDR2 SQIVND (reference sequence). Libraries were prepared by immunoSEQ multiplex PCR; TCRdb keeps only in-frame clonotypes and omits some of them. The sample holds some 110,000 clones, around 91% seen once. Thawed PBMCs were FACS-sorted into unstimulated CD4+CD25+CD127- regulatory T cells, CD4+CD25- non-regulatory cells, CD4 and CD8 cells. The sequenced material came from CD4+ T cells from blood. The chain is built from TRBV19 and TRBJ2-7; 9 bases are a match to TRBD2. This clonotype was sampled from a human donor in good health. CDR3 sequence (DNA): TGTGCCAGTAGTGTCAGCACCGGGACTAGCTATAGCTCCTACGAGCAGTACTTC. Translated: CASSVSTGTSYSSYEQYF.